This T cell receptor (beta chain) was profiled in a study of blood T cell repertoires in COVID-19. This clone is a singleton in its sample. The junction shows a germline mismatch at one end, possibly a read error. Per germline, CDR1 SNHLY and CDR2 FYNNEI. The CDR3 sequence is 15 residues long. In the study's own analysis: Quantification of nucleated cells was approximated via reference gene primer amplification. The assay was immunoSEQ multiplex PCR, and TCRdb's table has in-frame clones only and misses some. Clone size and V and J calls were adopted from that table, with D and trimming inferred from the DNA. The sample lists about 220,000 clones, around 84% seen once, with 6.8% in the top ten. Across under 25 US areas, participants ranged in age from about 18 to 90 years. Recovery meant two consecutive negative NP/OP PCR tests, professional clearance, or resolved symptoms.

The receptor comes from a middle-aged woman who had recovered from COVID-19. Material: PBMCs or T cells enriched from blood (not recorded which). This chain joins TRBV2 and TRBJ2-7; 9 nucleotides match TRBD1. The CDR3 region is CASREGTGPSYEQYF. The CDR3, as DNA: TGTGCCAGCAGGGAAGGGACAGGGCCGTCCTACGAGCAGTACTTC.